This T cell receptor beta chain emerged from a study of CD8+ T cells in alopecia areata. Study as a whole: Treated patients were given 5 to 10 mg oral tofacitinib twice daily.

V lost 6 bases and J lost 9; bases outside the gene matches: 1. In germline, CDR1 is MNHEY, CDR2 SMNVEV (reference sequence). The CDR3 runs to 11 residues. In its sample, this clone was seen a few times. RNA, once extracted, was reverse transcribed into cDNA for use as the sequencing template. Sequencing was performed with immunoSEQ multiplex PCR; in TCRdb, only in-frame clones are kept and a portion is missing. This table has some 130,000 clones, approximately 49% appearing once. The sequencing here drew on CD8+ T cells sorted from blood, taken at week 0. The rearrangement joins TRBV27 to TRBJ2-1; 8 bases fit TRBD1. The source is a human donor with alopecia areata. The CDR3, as DNA: TGTGCCAGCAGCACAGGGGGTGAGCAGTTCTTC. Amino acids: CASSTGGEQFF.